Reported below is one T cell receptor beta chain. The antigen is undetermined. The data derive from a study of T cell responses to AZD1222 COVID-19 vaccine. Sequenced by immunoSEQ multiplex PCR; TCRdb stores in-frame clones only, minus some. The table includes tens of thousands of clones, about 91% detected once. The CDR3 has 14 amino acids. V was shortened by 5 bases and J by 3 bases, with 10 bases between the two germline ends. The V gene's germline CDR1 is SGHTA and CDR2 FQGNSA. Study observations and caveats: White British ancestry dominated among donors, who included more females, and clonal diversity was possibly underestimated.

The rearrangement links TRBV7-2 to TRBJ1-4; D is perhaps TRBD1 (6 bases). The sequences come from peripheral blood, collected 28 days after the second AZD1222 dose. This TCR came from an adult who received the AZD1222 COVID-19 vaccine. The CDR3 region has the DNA TGTGCCAGCAGCCGGGACATTTCTAATGAAAAACTGTTTTTT. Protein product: CASSRDISNEKLFF.